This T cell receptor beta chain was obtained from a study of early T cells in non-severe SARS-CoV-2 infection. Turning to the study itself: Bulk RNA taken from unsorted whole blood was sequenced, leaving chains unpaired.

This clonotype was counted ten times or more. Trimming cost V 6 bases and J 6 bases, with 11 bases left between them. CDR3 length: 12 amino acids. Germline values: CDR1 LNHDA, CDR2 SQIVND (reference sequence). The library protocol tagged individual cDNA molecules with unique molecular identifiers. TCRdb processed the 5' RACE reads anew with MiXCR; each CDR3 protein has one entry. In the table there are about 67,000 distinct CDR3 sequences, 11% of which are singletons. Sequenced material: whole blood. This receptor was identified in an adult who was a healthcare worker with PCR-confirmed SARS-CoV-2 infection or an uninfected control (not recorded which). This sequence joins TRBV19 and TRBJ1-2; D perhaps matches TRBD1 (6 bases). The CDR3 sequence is CASSYNRDGYTF. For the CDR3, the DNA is TGTGCCAGTAGCTATAACAGGGATGGCTACACCTTC.